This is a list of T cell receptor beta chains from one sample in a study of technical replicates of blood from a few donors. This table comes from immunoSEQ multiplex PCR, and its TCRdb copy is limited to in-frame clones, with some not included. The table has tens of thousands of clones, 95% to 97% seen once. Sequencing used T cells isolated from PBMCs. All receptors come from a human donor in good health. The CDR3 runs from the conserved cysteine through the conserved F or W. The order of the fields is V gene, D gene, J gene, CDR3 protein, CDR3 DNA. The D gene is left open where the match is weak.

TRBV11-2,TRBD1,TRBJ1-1,CASSRTGNTEAFF,TGTGCCAGCAGCCGGACAGGAAACACTGAAGCTTTCTTT
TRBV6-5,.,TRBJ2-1,CASSWSPNEQFF,TGTGCCAGCAGTTGGAGCCCCAATGAGCAGTTCTTC
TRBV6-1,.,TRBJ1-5,CASFKFDGGNQPQHF,TGTGCCAGCTTCAAGTTTGACGGAGGCAATCAGCCCCAGCATTTT
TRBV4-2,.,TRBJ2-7,CASSQVRAGNYEQYF,TGTGCCAGCAGCCAAGTACGGGCAGGGAACTACGAGCAGTACTTC
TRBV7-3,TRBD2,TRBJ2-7,CASSLINPSSGRFNEQYF,TGTGCCAGCAGCTTAATAAACCCCTCTAGCGGGAGATTTAACGAGCAGTACTTC
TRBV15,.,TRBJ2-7,CATSIDQGSYEQYF,TGTGCCACCAGCATAGACCAGGGGTCCTACGAGCAGTACTTC
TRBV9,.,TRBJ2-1,CASSVGTNYNEQFF,TGTGCCAGCAGCGTAGGGACAAACTACAATGAGCAGTTCTTC
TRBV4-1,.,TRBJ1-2,CASSQDAGNYGYTF,TGCGCCAGCAGCCAAGACGCAGGGAACTATGGCTACACCTTC
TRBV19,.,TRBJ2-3,CASSIVGKTDTDTQYF,TGTGCCAGTAGTATAGTTGGCAAAACAGACACAGATACGCAGTATTTT
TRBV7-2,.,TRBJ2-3,CASSLVSGRTDTQYF,TGTGCCAGCAGCTTAGTTAGCGGCCGCACAGATACGCAGTATTTT
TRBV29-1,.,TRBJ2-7,CSVSDSPGYEQYF,TGCAGCGTCTCGGACAGCCCTGGGTACGAGCAGTACTTC
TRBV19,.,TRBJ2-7,CASSAVGGTEQYF,TGTGCCAGTAGTGCGGTGGGGGGAACCGAGCAGTACTTC
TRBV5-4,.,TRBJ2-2,CASSLSLNTGELFF,TGTGCCAGCAGCTTGAGTCTAAACACCGGGGAGCTGTTTTTT
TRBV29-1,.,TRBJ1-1,CSVEGYLNTEAFF,TGCAGCGTTGAAGGCTACTTGAACACTGAAGCTTTCTTT
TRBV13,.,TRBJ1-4,CASSSQGYNEKLFF,TGTGCCAGCAGCTCCCAGGGTTATAATGAAAAACTGTTTTTT
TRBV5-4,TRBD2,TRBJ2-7,CASSRGSGGSSYEQYF,TGTGCCAGCAGCCGAGGGAGCGGGGGGAGCTCCTACGAGCAGTACTTC
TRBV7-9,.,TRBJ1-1,CASSSFFVRSSEAFF,TGTGCCAGCAGCTCATTTTTTGTCCGGTCGTCTGAAGCTTTCTTT
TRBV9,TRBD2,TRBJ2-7,CASSGGLDPPYEQYF,TGTGCCAGCAGCGGGGGACTAGATCCCCCCTACGAGCAGTACTTC
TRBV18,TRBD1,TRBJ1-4,CASSPVPGGREKLFF,TGTGCCAGCTCACCTGTACCAGGGGGCCGTGAAAAACTGTTTTTT
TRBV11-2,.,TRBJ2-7,CASSLGIQGNEQYF,TGTGCCAGCAGCTTGGGGATACAGGGAAACGAGCAGTACTTC
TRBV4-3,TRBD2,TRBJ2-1,CASSQDITSEHNEQFF,TGCGCCAGCAGCCAAGATATCACTAGCGAGCACAATGAGCAGTTCTTC
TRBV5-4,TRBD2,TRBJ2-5,CASSLDGRGETQYF,TGTGCCAGCAGCTTGGATGGGAGGGGAGAGACCCAGTACTTC
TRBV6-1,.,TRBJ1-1,CASRKQGTNTEAFF,TGTGCCAGCAGAAAACAGGGCACGAACACTGAAGCTTTCTTT
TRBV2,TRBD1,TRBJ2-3,CASGDRGDTQYF,TGTGCCAGCGGGGACAGGGGGGATACGCAGTATTTT
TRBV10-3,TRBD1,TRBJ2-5,CAIRPGQGIAETQYF,TGTGCCATCAGGCCAGGACAGGGCATTGCGGAGACCCAGTACTTC
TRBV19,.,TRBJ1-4,CASTFSRGEKLFF,TGTGCCAGTACTTTCTCTAGGGGTGAAAAACTGTTTTTT
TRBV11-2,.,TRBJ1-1,CASSIPAGGIAFF,TGTGCCAGCAGCATCCCCGCGGGGGGGATAGCTTTCTTT
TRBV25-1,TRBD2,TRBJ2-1,CASSELGLGDYEQFF,TGTGCCAGCAGTGAATTGGGACTAGGTGATTATGAGCAGTTCTTC
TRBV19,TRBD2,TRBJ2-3,CASSSGLAGEGPDTQYF,TGTGCCAGTAGTTCCGGACTAGCGGGAGAGGGGCCAGATACGCAGTATTTT